This T cell receptor (beta chain) came from a study of cytomegalovirus exposure and HLA in healthy donors. Study observations and caveats: In vitro data verified a few CMV-associated chains as specific for CMV antigens.

V was clipped by 4 bases and J by 0 bases, with 13 bases between them. The CDR3 loop spans 17 amino acids. Germline values: CDR1 LNHDA, CDR2 SQIVND (reference sequence). For this clone: As yet, its antigen is unknown.

The PCR used 60 Vbeta and 13 Jbeta primers. The assay was immunoSEQ multiplex PCR, and TCRdb's table has in-frame clones only and misses some. The sample holds 120,000 or so clones; around 75% are singletons and the top ten take roughly 9%. Whereas donors were nominally healthy upon sampling, unrecorded immune exposures were probable. The sequencing sample was made of PBMCs. The TCR was taken from a woman aged 50 to 60 in good health and CMV-seropositive. V and J are TRBV19 and TRBJ2-6, with D possibly TRBD1 on 5 matching bases. CDR3 residues: CASSTTGRVSGANVLTF. CDR3 DNA sequence: TGTGCCAGTAGTACTACAGGACGTGTCTCTGGGGCCAACGTCCTGACTTTC.